Listed below are T cell receptor beta chains from one sample, sequenced in a study of T-cell reconstitution after alpha-beta-depleted transplantation in children. TCRdb re-called the PCR reads with MiXCR, one entry per CDR3 protein. The data hold hundreds of thousands of distinct CDR3 sequences, with over 15% observed a single time. The sample here was PBMCs, mostly from graft donor cells, taken 360 days after TCRalphabeta/CD19-depleted stem cell transplant. All receptors come from a male patient aged 2 to 9 who had a stem cell transplant for acute lymphoblastic leukemia, so the T cells may come from the graft donor. The CDR3 runs from the conserved cysteine through the conserved F or W. The listing skips clone size in some rows; elsewhere it reads once, few, many or a size class.

j_gene: TRBJ2-1; abundance: -; v_gene: TRBV12-3/TRBV12-4; len: 20; CDR3aa: CASSLELGLAGGGSYNEQFF
j_gene: TRBJ1-4; abundance: many; v_gene: TRBV7-9; len: 16; CDR3aa: CASSSAAPFGNEKLFF
j_gene: TRBJ2-7; abundance: -; v_gene: TRBV6-2/TRBV6-3; len: 15; CDR3aa: CASSISGGRSYEQYF
j_gene: TRBJ2-3; abundance: -; v_gene: TRBV28; len: 16; CDR3aa: CASSLSAKKRVDTQYF
j_gene: TRBJ2-3; abundance: -; v_gene: TRBV27; len: 15; CDR3aa: CASTASALPTDTQYF
j_gene: TRBJ2-7; abundance: many; v_gene: TRBV12-3/TRBV12-4; len: 11; CDR3aa: CASSSPYEQYF
j_gene: TRBJ2-7; abundance: few; v_gene: TRBV5-1; len: 11; CDR3aa: CASSLDLEQYF
j_gene: TRBJ1-1; abundance: -; v_gene: TRBV7-9; len: 17; CDR3aa: CASSLLSKRTGVTEAFF
j_gene: TRBJ2-1; abundance: few; v_gene: TRBV10-3; len: 12; CDR3aa: CAIRQGGNEQFF
j_gene: TRBJ2-2; abundance: many; v_gene: TRBV29-1; len: 14; CDR3aa: CSVESGKNTGELFF
j_gene: TRBJ2-1; abundance: -; v_gene: TRBV30; len: 12; CDR3aa: CAWSVGGYEQFF
j_gene: TRBJ2-1; abundance: -; v_gene: TRBV29-1; len: 14; CDR3aa: CSVEGRSSYNEQFF
j_gene: TRBJ2-5; abundance: -; v_gene: TRBV3-1; len: 15; CDR3aa: CASSQARDIEETQYF
j_gene: TRBJ2-6; abundance: -; v_gene: TRBV12-3/TRBV12-4; len: 15; CDR3aa: CASSLLGSGANVLTF
j_gene: TRBJ2-2; abundance: -; v_gene: TRBV2; len: 14; CDR3aa: CASSEPSAAGELFF
j_gene: TRBJ2-3; abundance: few; v_gene: TRBV7-2; len: 12; CDR3aa: CASSSLADTQYF
j_gene: TRBJ2-7; abundance: few; v_gene: TRBV7-9; len: 14; CDR3aa: CASSASRTSYEQYF
j_gene: TRBJ2-7; abundance: few; v_gene: TRBV6-5; len: 14; CDR3aa: CASSYGQGAGEQYF